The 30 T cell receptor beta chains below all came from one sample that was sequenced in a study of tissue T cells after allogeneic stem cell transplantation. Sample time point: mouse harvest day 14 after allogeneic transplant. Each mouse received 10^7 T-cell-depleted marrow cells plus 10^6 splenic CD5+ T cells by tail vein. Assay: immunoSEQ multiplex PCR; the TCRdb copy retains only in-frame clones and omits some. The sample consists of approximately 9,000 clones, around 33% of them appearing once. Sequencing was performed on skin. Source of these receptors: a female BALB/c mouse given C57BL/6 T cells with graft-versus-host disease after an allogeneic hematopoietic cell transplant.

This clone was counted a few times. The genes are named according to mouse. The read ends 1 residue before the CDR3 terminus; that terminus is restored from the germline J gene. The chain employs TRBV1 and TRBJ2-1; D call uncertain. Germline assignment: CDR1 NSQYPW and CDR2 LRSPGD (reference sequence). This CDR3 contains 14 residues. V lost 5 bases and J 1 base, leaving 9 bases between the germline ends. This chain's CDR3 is CTCSRSGNYAEQFF. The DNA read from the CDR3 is TGCACCTGCAGTCGGTCGGGGAACTATGCTGAGCAGTTC.

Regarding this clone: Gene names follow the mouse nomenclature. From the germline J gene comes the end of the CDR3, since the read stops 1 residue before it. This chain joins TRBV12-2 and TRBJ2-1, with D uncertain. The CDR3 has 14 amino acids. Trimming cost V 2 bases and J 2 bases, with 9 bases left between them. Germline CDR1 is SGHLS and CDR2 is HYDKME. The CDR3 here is CASSPQEYYAEQFF. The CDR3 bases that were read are TGTGCCAGCTCTCCCCAGGAGTACTATGCTGAGCAGTTC.

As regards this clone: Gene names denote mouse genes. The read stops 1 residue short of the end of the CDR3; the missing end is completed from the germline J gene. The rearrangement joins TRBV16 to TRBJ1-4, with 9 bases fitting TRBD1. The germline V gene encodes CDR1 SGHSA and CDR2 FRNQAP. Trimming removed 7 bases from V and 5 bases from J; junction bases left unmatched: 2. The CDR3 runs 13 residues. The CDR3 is CASKTGGNERLFF. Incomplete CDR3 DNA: TGTGCAAGCAAGACAGGGGGTAACGAAAGATTATTT.

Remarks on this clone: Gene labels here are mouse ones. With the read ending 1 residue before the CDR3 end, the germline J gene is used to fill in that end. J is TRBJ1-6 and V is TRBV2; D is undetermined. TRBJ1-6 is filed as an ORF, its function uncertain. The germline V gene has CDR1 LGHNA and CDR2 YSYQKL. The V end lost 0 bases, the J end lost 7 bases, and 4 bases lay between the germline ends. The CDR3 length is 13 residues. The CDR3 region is CASSQETNSPLYF. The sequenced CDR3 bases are TGTGCCAGCAGCCAAGAGACGAATTCGCCCCTCTAC.

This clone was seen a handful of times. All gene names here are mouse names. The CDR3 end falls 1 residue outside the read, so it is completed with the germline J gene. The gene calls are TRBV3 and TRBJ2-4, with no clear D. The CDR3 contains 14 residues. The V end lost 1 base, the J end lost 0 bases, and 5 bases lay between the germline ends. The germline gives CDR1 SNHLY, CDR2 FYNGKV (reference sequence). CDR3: CASSLVGSQNTLYF. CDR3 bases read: TGTGCCAGCAGCTTAGTTGGTAGTCAAAACACCTTGTAC.

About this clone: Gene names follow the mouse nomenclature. The CDR3 reads CASSLRGGNTLYF. The part of the CDR3 DNA that was read is TGTGCCAGCAGCTTGAGGGGAGGCAACACCTTGTAC. The V and J genes are TRBV3 and TRBJ2-4, with a possible D match to TRBD1 (5 bases). Read sequence stops 1 residue before the CDR3 end, and the germline J gene provides the missing end. Trimming shortened V by 3 bases and J by 6 bases, and 10 bases separated the two germline ends. CDR1 and CDR2 from the germline V gene are SNHLY and FYNGKV (reference sequence). The length of the CDR3 is 13 residues.

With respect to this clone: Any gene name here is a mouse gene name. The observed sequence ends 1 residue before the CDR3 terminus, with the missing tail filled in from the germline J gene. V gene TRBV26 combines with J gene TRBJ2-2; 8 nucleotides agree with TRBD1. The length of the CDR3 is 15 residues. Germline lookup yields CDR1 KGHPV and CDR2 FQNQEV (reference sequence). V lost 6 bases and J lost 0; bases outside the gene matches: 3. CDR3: CASSRDRTNTGQLYF. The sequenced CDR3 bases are TGTGCCAGCAGCCGGGACAGGACAAACACCGGGCAGCTCTAC.

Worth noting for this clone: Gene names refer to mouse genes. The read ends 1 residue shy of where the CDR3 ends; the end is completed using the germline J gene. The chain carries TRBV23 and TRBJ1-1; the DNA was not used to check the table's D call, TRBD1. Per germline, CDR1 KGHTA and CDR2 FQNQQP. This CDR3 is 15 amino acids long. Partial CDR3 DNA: TGCTCCAGCAGTCAACCGGGACAAGCAAACACAGAAGTCTTC. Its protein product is CSSSQPGQANTEVF. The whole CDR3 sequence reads CSSSQPGQANTEVFF.

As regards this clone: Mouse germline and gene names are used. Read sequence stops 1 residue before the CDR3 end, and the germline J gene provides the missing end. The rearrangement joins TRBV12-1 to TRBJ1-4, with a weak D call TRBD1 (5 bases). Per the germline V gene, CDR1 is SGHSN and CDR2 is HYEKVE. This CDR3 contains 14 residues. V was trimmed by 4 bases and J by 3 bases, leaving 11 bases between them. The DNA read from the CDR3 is TGTGCCAGCTCGCCCCGGGGGGCCAACGAAAGATTATTT. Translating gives CASSPRGANERLF. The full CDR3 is CASSPRGANERLFF.

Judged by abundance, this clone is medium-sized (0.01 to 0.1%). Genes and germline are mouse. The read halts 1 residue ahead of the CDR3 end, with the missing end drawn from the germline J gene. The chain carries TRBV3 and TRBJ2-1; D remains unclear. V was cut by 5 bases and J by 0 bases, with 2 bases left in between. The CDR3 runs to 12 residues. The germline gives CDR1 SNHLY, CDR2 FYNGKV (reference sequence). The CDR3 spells CASSPNYAEQFF. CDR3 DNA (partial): TGTGCCAGCAGCCCTAACTATGCTGAGCAGTTC. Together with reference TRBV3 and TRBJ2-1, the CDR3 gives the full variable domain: GPKVLQIPSHQIIDMGQMVTLNCDPVSNHLYFYWYKQILGQQMEFLVNFYNGKVMEKSKLFKDQFSVERPDGSYFTLKIQPTALEDSAVYFCASSPNYAEQFFGPGTRLTVL.

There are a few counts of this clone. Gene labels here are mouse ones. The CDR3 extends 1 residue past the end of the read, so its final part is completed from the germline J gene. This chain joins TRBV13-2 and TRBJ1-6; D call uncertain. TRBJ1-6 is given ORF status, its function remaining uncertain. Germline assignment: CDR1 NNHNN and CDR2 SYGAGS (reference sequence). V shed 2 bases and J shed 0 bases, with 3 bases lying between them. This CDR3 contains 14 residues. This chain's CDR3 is CASGDNSYNSPLYF. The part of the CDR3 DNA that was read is TGTGCCAGCGGTGACAATTCCTATAATTCGCCCCTCTAC.

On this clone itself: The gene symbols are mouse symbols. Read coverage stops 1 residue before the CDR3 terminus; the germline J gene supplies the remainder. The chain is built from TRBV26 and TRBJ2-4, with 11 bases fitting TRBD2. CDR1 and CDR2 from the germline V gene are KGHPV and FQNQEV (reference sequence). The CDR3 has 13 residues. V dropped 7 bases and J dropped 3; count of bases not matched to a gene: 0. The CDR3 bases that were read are TGTGCCAGCAACTGGGGGGGCCAAAACACCTTGTAC. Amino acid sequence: CASNWGGQNTLY. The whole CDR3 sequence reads CASNWGGQNTLYF. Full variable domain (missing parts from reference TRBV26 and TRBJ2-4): NSKVIQTPRYLVKGQGQKAKMRCIPEKGHPVVFWYQQNKNNEFKFLINFQNQEVLQQIDMTEKRFSAECPSNSPCSLEIQSSEAGDSALYLCASNWGGQNTLYFGAGTRLSVL.

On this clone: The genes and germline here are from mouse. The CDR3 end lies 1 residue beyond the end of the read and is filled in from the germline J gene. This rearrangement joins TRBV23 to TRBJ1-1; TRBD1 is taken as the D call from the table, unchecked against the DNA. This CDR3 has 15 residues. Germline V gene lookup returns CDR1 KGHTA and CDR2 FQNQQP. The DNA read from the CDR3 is TGCTCCAGCAGTCAAAACAGGGGGCGCTTCACAGAAGTCTTC. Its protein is CSSSQNRGRFTEVF. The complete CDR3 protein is CSSSQNRGRFTEVFF.

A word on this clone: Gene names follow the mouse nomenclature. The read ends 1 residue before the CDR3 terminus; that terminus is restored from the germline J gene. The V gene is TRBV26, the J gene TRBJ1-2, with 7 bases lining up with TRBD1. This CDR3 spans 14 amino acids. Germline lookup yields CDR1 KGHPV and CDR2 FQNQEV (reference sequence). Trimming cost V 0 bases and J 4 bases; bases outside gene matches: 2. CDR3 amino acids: CASSLSGGGSDYTF. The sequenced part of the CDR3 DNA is TGTGCCAGCAGTCTGTCAGGGGGCGGCTCCGACTACACC.

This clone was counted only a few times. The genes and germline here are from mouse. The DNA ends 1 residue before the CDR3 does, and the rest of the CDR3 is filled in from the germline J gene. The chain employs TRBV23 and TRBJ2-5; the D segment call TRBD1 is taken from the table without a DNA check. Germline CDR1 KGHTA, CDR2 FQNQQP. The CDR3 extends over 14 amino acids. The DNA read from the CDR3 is TGCTCCAGCAGTCTCCGGGACAGGGCAGACACCCAGTAC. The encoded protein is CSSSLRDRADTQY. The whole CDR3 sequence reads CSSSLRDRADTQYF.

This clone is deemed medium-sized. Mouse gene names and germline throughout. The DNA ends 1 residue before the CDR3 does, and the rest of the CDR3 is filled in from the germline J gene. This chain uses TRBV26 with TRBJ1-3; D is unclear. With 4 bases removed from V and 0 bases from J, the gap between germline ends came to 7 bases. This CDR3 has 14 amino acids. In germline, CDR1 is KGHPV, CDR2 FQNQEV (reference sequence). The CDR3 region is CASSPRNSGNTLYF. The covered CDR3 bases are TGTGCCAGCAGTCCGAGGAATTCTGGAAATACGCTCTAT.

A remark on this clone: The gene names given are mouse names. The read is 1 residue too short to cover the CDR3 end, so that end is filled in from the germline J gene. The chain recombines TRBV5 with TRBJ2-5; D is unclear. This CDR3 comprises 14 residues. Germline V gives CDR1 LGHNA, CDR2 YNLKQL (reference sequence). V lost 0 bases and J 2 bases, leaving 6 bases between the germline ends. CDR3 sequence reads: CASSQEGGQDTQYF. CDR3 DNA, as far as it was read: TGTGCCAGCAGCCAAGAGGGAGGCCAAGACACCCAGTAC.

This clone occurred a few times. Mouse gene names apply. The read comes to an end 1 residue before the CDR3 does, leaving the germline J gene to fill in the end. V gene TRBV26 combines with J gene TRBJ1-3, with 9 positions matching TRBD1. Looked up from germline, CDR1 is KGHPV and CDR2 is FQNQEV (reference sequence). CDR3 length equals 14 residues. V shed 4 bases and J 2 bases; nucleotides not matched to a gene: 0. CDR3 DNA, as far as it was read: TGTGCCAGCAGTCGGACAGGGGCTGGAAATACGCTCTAT. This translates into CASSRTGAGNTLY. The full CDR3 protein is CASSRTGAGNTLYF. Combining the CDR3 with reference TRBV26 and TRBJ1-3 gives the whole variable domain NSKVIQTPRYLVKGQGQKAKMRCIPEKGHPVVFWYQQNKNNEFKFLINFQNQEVLQQIDMTEKRFSAECPSNSPCSLEIQSSEAGDSALYLCASSRTGAGNTLYFGEGSRLIVV.

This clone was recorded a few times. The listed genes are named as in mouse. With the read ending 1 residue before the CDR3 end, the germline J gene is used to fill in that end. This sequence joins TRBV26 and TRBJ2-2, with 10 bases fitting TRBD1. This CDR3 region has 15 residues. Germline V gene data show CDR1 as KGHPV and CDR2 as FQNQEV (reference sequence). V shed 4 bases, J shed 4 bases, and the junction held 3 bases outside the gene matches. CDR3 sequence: CASSQTGGGTGQLYF. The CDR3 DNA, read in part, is TGTGCCAGCAGTCAGACAGGGGGCGGCACCGGGCAGCTCTAC.

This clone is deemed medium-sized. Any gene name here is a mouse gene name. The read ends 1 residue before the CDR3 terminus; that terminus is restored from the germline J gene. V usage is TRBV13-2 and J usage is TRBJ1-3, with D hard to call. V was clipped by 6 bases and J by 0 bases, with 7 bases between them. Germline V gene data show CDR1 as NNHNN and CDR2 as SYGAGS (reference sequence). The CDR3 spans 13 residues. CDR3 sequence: CASAANSGNTLYF. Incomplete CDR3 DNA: TGTGCCAGCGCCGCCAATTCTGGAAATACGCTCTAT.

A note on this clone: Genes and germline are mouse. The sequenced part of the CDR3 DNA is TGCTCCAGCAGCCCGGACAGGGCCAACTCCGACTACACC. This gives the protein CSSSPDRANSDYT. The whole CDR3 is CSSSPDRANSDYTF. The rearrangement uses TRBV23 and TRBJ1-2; TRBD1 is taken as the D call from the table, unchecked against the DNA. The observed sequence ends 1 residue before the CDR3 terminus, with the missing tail filled in from the germline J gene. The CDR3 has 14 amino acids. Germline values: CDR1 KGHTA, CDR2 FQNQQP.

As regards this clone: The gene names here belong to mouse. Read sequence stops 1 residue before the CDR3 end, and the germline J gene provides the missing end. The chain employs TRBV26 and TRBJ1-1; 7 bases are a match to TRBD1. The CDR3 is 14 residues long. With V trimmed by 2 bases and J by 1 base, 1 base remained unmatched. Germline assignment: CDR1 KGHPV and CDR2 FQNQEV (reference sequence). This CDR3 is CASSLDRENTEVFF. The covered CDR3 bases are TGTGCCAGCAGTCTGGACAGGGAAAACACAGAAGTCTTC.

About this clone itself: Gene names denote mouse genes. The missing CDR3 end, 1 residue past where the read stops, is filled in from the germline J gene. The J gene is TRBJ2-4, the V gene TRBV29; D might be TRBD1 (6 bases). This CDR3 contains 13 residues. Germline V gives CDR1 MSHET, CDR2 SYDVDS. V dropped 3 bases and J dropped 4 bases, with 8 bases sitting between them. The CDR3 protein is CASSFGTKNTLYF. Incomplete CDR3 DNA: TGTGCTAGCAGTTTTGGGACAAAAAACACCTTGTAC. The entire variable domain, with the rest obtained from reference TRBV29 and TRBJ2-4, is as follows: DMKVTQMPRYLIKRMGENVLLECGQDMSHETMYWYRQDPGLGLQLIYISYDVDSNSEGDIPKGYRVSRKKREHFSLILDSAKTNQTSVYFCASSFGTKNTLYFGAGTRLSVL.

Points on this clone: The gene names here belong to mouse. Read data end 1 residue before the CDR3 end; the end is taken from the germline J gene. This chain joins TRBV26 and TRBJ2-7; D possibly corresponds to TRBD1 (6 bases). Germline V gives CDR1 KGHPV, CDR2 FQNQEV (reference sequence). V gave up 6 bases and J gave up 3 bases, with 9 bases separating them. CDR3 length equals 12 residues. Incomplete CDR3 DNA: TGTGCCAGCAGACGGGACAACTATGAACAGTAC. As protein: CASRRDNYEQY. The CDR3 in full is CASRRDNYEQYF.

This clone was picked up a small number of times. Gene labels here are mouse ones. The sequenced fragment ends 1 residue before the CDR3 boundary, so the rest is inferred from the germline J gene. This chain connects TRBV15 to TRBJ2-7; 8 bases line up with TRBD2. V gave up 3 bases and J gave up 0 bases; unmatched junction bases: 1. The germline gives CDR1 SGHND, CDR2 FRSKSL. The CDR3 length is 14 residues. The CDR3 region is CASSFGGVSYEQYF. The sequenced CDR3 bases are TGTGCCAGCAGTTTTGGGGGGGTCTCCTATGAACAGTAC.

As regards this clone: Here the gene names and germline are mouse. Incomplete CDR3 DNA: TGTGCCAGCAGCCAAGACAGGGGATCCTATGAACAGTAC. It translates to CASSQDRGSYEQY. The whole CDR3 is CASSQDRGSYEQYF. The rearrangement joins TRBV5 to TRBJ2-7; a possible D gene is TRBD1 (6 bases). From the germline J gene comes the end of the CDR3, since the read stops 1 residue before it. Germline V gene sequence: CDR1 LGHNA, CDR2 YNLKQL (reference sequence). Deletions cut 0 bases from V and 1 base from J, with 7 bases between. The length of the CDR3 is 14 residues.

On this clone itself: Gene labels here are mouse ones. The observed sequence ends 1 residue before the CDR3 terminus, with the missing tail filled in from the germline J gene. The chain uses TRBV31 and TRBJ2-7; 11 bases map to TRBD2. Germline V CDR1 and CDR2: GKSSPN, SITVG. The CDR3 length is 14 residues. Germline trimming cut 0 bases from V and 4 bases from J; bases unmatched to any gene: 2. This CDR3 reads CAWSLGDWGYEQYF. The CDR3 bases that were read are TGTGCCTGGAGTCTAGGGGACTGGGGGTATGAACAGTAC.

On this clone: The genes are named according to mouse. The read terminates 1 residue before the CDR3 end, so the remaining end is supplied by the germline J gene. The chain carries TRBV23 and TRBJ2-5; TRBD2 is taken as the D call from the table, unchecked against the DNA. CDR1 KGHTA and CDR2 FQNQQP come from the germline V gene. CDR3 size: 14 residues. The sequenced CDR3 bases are TGCTCCAGCAGTAGGACTGGGGGTCAAGACACCCAGTAC. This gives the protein CSSSRTGGQDTQY. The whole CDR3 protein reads CSSSRTGGQDTQYF.

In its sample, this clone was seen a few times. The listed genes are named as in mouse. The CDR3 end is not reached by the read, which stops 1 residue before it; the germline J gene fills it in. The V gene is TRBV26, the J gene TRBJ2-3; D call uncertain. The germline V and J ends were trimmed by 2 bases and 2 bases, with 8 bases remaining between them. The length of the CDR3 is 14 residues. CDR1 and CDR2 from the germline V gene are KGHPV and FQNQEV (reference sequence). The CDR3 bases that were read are TGTGCCAGCAGTCTGGGCATCAATGCAGAAACGCTGTAT. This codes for CASSLGINAETLY. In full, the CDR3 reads CASSLGINAETLYF.

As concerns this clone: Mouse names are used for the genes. CDR3 bases read: TGTGCCAGCTCTGAGGGGGAAAACACCTTGTAC. Translated: CASSEGENTLY. The full CDR3 reads CASSEGENTLYF. This chain uses TRBV12-2 with TRBJ2-4, with D possibly being TRBD1 (6 bases). The read falls 1 residue short of the CDR3 end, and the missing part is taken from the germline J gene. V lost 3 bases, J lost 4 bases, and 7 bases lay in between. Looked up from germline, CDR1 is SGHLS and CDR2 is HYDKME. CDR3 length equals 12 residues.